These 29 T cell receptor beta chains share one sample of origin, sequenced in a study of T cells in Graves' hyperthyroidism and ophthalmopathy. Amplification of TCR beta CDR3 regions was performed using RNA transcripts as template. The TCR CDR3 first-round RT-PCR relied on the HTBI primer set. TCRdb re-derived calls from the multiplex PCR reads in MiXCR, one entry per CDR3 protein. The table lists hundreds of thousands of distinct CDR3 sequences, 35% to 55% of them singletons. The sequencing sample was made of peripheral blood or thyroid tissue (not recorded which). The receptor set was obtained from a woman between 18 and 29 years old with Graves' hyperthyroidism.

The gene calls are TRBV5-1 and TRBJ2-2, with D unresolved. CDR1 and CDR2 from the germline V gene are SGHRS and YFSETQ. The V and J ends lost 0 bases and 0 bases respectively, with 6 bases between them. This CDR3 has 15 residues. The CDR3 sequence: CASSLASANTGELFF. The DNA of the CDR3 is TGCGCCAGCAGCTTGGCCAGCGCGAACACCGGGGAGCTGTTTTTT.

This clonotype was detected ten times or more. The chain joins TRBV2 to TRBJ1-5; no reliable D call. Looked up from germline, CDR1 is SNHLY and CDR2 is FYNNEI. This CDR3 has 12 amino acids. Trimming cost V 2 bases and J 4 bases, with 3 bases left between them. In DNA form, the CDR3 reads TGTGCCAGCAGTGAATGGAATCAGCCCCAGCATTTT. It encodes CASSEWNQPQHF.

The V gene is TRBV19, the J gene TRBJ1-3; a weak D match, TRBD1 (5 bases). V was pared by 10 bases and J by 2 bases, with 18 bases between. Germline V gene data show CDR1 as LNHDA and CDR2 as SQIVND (reference sequence). The CDR3 sequence is 15 residues long. DNA of the CDR3: TGTGCCACTAAAGAACCAGGGAACACTGGAAACACCATATATTTT. It specifies CATKEPGNTGNTIYF.

This sequence joins TRBV20-1 and TRBJ2-7, with D perhaps TRBD1 (6 bases). Germline V gene lookup returns CDR1 DFQATT and CDR2 SNEGSKA (reference sequence). The CDR3 runs to 14 residues. V was clipped by 6 bases and J by 3 bases, with 18 bases between them. CDR3 in DNA: TGCAGTGCCACACAGGACAGTTCAAACTACGAGCAGTACTTC. Protein: CSATQDSSNYEQYF.

This rearrangement joins TRBV7-2 to TRBJ2-5; 10 bases are shared with TRBD1. There are 14 residues in the CDR3. The junction had 9 bases not matched to a gene; V was cut back by 5 bases and J by 9 bases. CDR1 SGHTA and CDR2 FQGNSA come from the germline V gene. The CDR3 sequence: CASSKTGGGQPQYF. CDR3 DNA sequence: TGTGCCAGCAGCAAGACAGGGGGCGGTCAGCCCCAGTACTTC.

The chain employs TRBV20-1 and TRBJ1-1; D gene unclear. Germline V gene sequence: CDR1 DFQATT, CDR2 SNEGSKA (reference sequence). The CDR3 sequence is 12 residues long. Deletions cut 3 bases from V and 8 bases from J, with 13 bases between. The CDR3: CSASTDELEAFF. The CDR3 bases are TGCAGTGCTAGCACGGACGAACTCGAAGCTTTCTTT.

Here the CDR3 reads CASSRPEGGYEQYF. In nucleotides, the CDR3 is TGTGCCAGCAGCCGACCCGAGGGGGGCTACGAGCAGTACTTC. The V and J genes are TRBV11-1 and TRBJ2-7; D is possibly TRBD1 or TRBD2 (6 bases each). Germline V gives CDR1 SGHAT, CDR2 FQDESV (reference sequence). V was trimmed by 5 bases and J by 3 bases, leaving 14 bases between them. This CDR3 has 14 amino acids.

About this clonotype: Being one base from a much bigger clone, this may be a read error. The rearrangement joins TRBV29-1 to TRBJ1-4, with D tentatively TRBD1 (5 bases). Germline assignment: CDR1 SQVTM and CDR2 ANQGSEA. V shed 4 bases and J shed 8 bases, with 14 bases lying between them. There are 13 residues in the CDR3. The CDR3, as DNA: TGCAGCGTTGGAGGAGGGGCAAGCGAAAAACTGTTTTTT. Translating gives CSVGGGASEKLFF.

The gene calls are TRBV7-9 and TRBJ1-5; D is possibly TRBD1 (6 bases). This CDR3 is 13 amino acids long. CDR1 is SEHNR, CDR2 FQNEAQ, per germline (reference sequence). V was pared by 5 bases and J by 9 bases, with 14 bases between. The CDR3 is CASSRGGGRPQHF. CDR3 sequence (DNA): TGTGCCAGCAGCAGGGGGGGAGGGAGGCCCCAGCATTTT.

This rearrangement joins TRBV15 to TRBJ2-7, with 14 bases identical to TRBD2. Germline V lookup: CDR1 LNHNV, CDR2 YYDKDF (reference sequence). J was trimmed by 2 bases and V by 3 bases; bases with no gene match: 9. CDR3 length: 18 amino acids. The CDR3 region is CATSRTSGRAQITYEQYF. The DNA of the CDR3 is TGTGCCACCAGCAGGACTAGCGGGAGGGCTCAGATTACCTACGAGCAGTACTTC.

The chain uses TRBV12-5 and TRBJ1-5, with a tentative D call TRBD1 (5 bases). Trimming took 9 bases from V and 4 from J, leaving 10 bases between them. This CDR3 has 12 residues. CDR1 and CDR2 from the germline V gene are LGHNT and FRNRAP. The CDR3 region has the DNA TGTGCTAGCAGGGAACCAAATCAGCCCCAGCATTTT. This translates into CASREPNQPQHF.

Details on this clonotype: The junction departs from germline at one end; a sequencing error may be responsible. This chain uses TRBV11-2 with TRBJ2-6; a possible D gene is TRBD2 (5 bases). This CDR3 region has 12 residues. CDR1 SGHAT and CDR2 FQNNGV come from the germline V gene. The CDR3 protein is CASSFGLSTEAF. The CDR3 bases are TGTGCCAGCAGCTTCGGACTGTCTACTGAAGCTTTC.

The rearrangement links TRBV6-6 to TRBJ1-5; perhaps TRBD1 as D (5 bases). This CDR3 contains 14 residues. The V and J ends lost 4 bases and 6 bases respectively, with 13 bases between them. CDR1 MNHNY and CDR2 SVGAGI come from the germline V gene (reference sequence). The CDR3 is CASSSGGTAQPQHF. CDR3 DNA sequence: TGTGCCAGCAGTTCCGGGGGGACGGCTCAGCCCCAGCATTTT.

The gene calls are TRBV7-9 and TRBJ2-2; D unresolved. Germline values: CDR1 SEHNR, CDR2 FQNEAQ (reference sequence). This CDR3 has 19 residues. Trimming pared 5 bases from V and 4 bases from J, leaving 26 bases between. Here the CDR3 DNA reads TGTGCCAGCAGCGGCATAGCAGGATCACGAAAACCCGGCACCGGGGAGCTGTTTTTT. This gives the protein CASSGIAGSRKPGTGELFF.

This clonotype was seen only a few times. The genes are TRBV11-3 and TRBJ2-2; D unclear. Germline V gene sequence: CDR1 SGHNT, CDR2 YENEEA. The V end lost 4 bases, the J end lost 0 bases, and 9 bases lay between the germline ends. The CDR3 is 15 amino acids. The CDR3 loop reads CASSWSEPNTGELFF. For the CDR3, the DNA is TGTGCCAGCAGCTGGTCGGAGCCGAACACCGGGGAGCTGTTTTTT.

The V gene is TRBV7-2, the J gene TRBJ1-4, with D perhaps matching TRBD1 (6 bases). From germline, CDR1 is SGHTA and CDR2 FQGNSA. The CDR3 runs 11 residues. Trimming removed 5 bases from V and 10 bases from J, with 8 bases in between. The CDR3 loop is CASSIRGKLFF. The CDR3 DNA is TGTGCCAGCAGCATCAGGGGAAAACTGTTTTTT.

This clonotype was recorded at least ten times. The chain couples TRBV7-9 to TRBJ2-5; D is possibly TRBD2 (6 bases). Germline V gives CDR1 SEHNR, CDR2 FQNEAQ (reference sequence). With 2 bases removed from V and 4 bases from J, the gap between germline ends came to 14 bases. The CDR3 covers 15 residues. CDR3 protein: CASSLIPGVAETQYF. Written as DNA, the CDR3 is TGTGCCAGCAGCTTAATCCCGGGAGTGGCAGAGACCCAGTACTTC.

In nucleotides, the CDR3 is TGTGCCAGCAGCCACATAGGGGACACCGGGGAGCTGTTTTTT. Translation gives CASSHIGDTGELFF. The J gene is TRBJ2-2, the V gene TRBV11-1, with D tentatively TRBD1 (5 bases). CDR1 SGHAT and CDR2 FQDESV come from the germline V gene (reference sequence). CDR3 size: 14 residues. V was shortened by 5 bases and J by 3 bases, with 10 bases between the two germline ends.

The table lists this clonotype with many counts. The genes are TRBV24-1 and TRBJ1-5; 7 nucleotides align to TRBD1. This CDR3 contains 14 residues. Germline V lookup: CDR1 KGHDR, CDR2 SFDVKD. The V and J ends lost 9 bases and 5 bases, in that order; junction bases with no gene match: 9. This CDR3 is CATGKTGNDQPQHF. In nucleotides, the CDR3 is TGTGCCACCGGAAAGACAGGGAACGATCAGCCCCAGCATTTT.

This clonotype was observed at least ten times. The chain has TRBV7-2 and TRBJ2-7, with D uncertain. V was shortened by 6 bases and J by 0 bases, with 12 bases between the two germline ends. Germline V gene sequence: CDR1 SGHTA, CDR2 FQGNSA. This CDR3 has 14 residues. The CDR3, as DNA: TGTGCCAGCAGGCGAAACGGGTACTCCTACGAGCAGTACTTC. It is translated as CASRRNGYSYEQYF.

This clonotype was observed a single time. The J gene is TRBJ2-5, the V gene TRBV5-1; 7 bases align to TRBD1. This CDR3 is 15 amino acids long. V gave up 5 bases and J gave up 2 bases; unmatched junction bases: 9. CDR1 and CDR2 (germline): SGHRS, YFSETQ. CDR3 nucleotides: TGCGCCAGCAGTTTTACCCCGACAGGGCAAGAGACCCAGTACTTC. This codes for CASSFTPTGQETQYF.

This clonotype appeared a few times. V is TRBV20-1 and J is TRBJ1-1; D is perhaps TRBD1 (5 bases). Germline CDR1 is DFQATT and CDR2 is SNEGSKA (reference sequence). The CDR3 is made up of 14 amino acids. Trimming took 4 bases from V and 6 from J, leaving 18 bases between them. The CDR3 nucleotides are TGCAGTGCTACCAGCGGGGGACTTGAAGCTGAAGCTTTCTTT. Its translation: CSATSGGLEAEAFF.

The chain carries TRBV20-1 and TRBJ2-5, with 13 bases that match TRBD2. This CDR3 is built from 13 residues. Germline V gene lookup returns CDR1 DFQATT and CDR2 SNEGSKA (reference sequence). V trimming: 6 bases; J trimming: 5 bases; junction bases outside the gene matches: 3. The CDR3 sequence: CSAWTSGSETQYF. The CDR3 DNA follows: TGCAGTGCCTGGACTAGCGGGAGTGAGACCCAGTACTTC.

The chain has TRBV5-1 and TRBJ2-2; a possible D gene is TRBD1 (6 bases). The V end was cut by 1 base, the J end by 5 bases, with 12 bases between. The CDR3 spans 15 residues. Germline V gives CDR1 SGHRS, CDR2 YFSETQ. DNA of the CDR3: TGCGCCAGCAGCTTGCAGGGGTCCGCAACCGGGGAGCTGTTTTTT. It codes for CASSLQGSATGELFF.

The rearrangement links TRBV20-1 to TRBJ1-5; D is possibly TRBD1 (5 bases). Trimming left V 4 bases short and J 4 bases short, with 14 bases between. The CDR3 totals 14 residues. Per the germline V gene, CDR1 is DFQATT and CDR2 is SNEGSKA (reference sequence). The CDR3 region has the DNA TGCAGTGCTAAAAGACAGCGAACTAATCAGCCCCAGCATTTT. It specifies CSAKRQRTNQPQHF.

This chain's CDR3 is CSARDDFKSEAFF. The CDR3 DNA follows: TGCAGTGCTAGAGATGACTTTAAGTCCGAAGCTTTCTTT. The chain joins TRBV20-1 to TRBJ1-1; D gene uncertain. The CDR3 consists of 13 residues. Trimming removed 0 bases at V and 8 bases at J, with 13 bases between. The germline V gene encodes CDR1 DFQATT and CDR2 SNEGSKA (reference sequence).

The chain links TRBV7-7 to TRBJ2-2; 13 positions agree with TRBD2. After removal of 5 bases from V and 6 bases from J, the junction contained 6 bases not matched to a gene. The CDR3 contains 16 residues. Germline V lookup: CDR1 SSHAT, CDR2 FNYEAQ (reference sequence). The CDR3 spells CASSPGLAGAPGELFF. CDR3 coding DNA: TGTGCCAGCAGCCCCGGACTAGCGGGAGCTCCCGGGGAGCTGTTTTTT. Full variable domain (rest looked up from reference TRBV7-7 and TRBJ2-2): GAGVSQSPRYKVTKRGQDVTLRCDPISSHATLYWYQQALGQGPEFLTYFNYEAQPDKSGLPSDRFSAERPEGSISTLTIQRTEQRDSAMYRCASSPGLAGAPGELFFGEGSRLTVL.

This clonotype was detected ten times or more. The chain employs TRBV7-9 and TRBJ1-1, with TRBD1 matching over 7 bases. The length of the CDR3 is 14 residues. CDR1 is SEHNR and CDR2 is FQNEAQ in the germline V gene (reference sequence). V was pared by 4 bases and J by 1 base, with 3 bases of the junction left unmatched. The CDR3 loop is CASSYRQGNTEAFF. CDR3 DNA sequence: TGTGCCAGCAGCTATCGACAGGGGAACACTGAAGCTTTCTTT.

This sequence joins TRBV5-1 and TRBJ1-3; D gene ambiguous. Germline values: CDR1 SGHRS, CDR2 YFSETQ. The CDR3 is 12 residues long. V lost 2 bases to trimming and J lost 4 bases, with 4 bases between them. The CDR3 DNA follows: TGCGCCAGCAGCTTCCAGGGAAACACCATATATTTT. Translation gives CASSFQGNTIYF. Full variable domain (missing parts from reference TRBV5-1 and TRBJ1-3): KAGVTQTPRYLIKTRGQQVTLSCSPISGHRSVSWYQQTPGQGLQFLFEYFSETQRNKGNFPGRFSGRQFSNSRSEMNVSTLELGDSALYLCASSFQGNTIYFGEGSWLTVV.